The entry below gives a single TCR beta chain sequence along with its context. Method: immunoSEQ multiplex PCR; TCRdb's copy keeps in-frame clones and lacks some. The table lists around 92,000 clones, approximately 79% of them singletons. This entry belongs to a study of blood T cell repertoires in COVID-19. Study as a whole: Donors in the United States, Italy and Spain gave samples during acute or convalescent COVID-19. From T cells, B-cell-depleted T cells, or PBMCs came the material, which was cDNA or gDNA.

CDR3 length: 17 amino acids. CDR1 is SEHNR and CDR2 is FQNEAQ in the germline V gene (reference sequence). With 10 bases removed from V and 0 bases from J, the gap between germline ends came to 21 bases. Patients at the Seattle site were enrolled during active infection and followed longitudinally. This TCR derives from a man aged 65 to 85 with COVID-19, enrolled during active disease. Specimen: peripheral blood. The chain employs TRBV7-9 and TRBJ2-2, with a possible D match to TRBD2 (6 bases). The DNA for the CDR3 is TGTGCCACCCCCCGCGGTCCTAGCGCAACGAACACCGGGGAGCTGTTTTTT. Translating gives CATPRGPSATNTGELFF.